This T cell receptor beta chain was obtained from a study of blood T cell repertoires in COVID-19. Study context: In each case, the material was cDNA or gDNA derived from T cells, B-cell-depleted T cells, or PBMCs.

Sequencing used immunoSEQ multiplex PCR; TCRdb keeps in-frame clones, though not all of them. The sample consists of roughly 290,000 clones, roughly 89% of them appearing once. The length of the CDR3 is 14 residues. With 3 bases clipped from V and 5 bases from J, the junction kept 3 bases outside the gene matches. Germline-derived CDR1 and CDR2 are SGHDN and FVKESK. Adults between roughly 18 and 95 years of age took part from 20 to 25 US areas. In assigning cohorts, the study relied on participant-reported clinical history. This clonotype originated in a woman under 30 with acute COVID-19. The rearrangement links TRBV14 to TRBJ1-2, with 10 bases lining up with TRBD1. The sample comprised PBMCs or T cells enriched from blood (not recorded which). The chain's CDR3 is CASSQQGQGYGYTF. CDR3 DNA: TGTGCCAGCAGCCAGCAGGGACAGGGGTATGGCTACACCTTC.